Reported below is one T cell receptor beta chain. Everyone who took part was roughly 18 to 89 years old, and they came from 24 US areas. This CDR3 spans 12 amino acids. Germline loops: CDR1 SNHLY, CDR2 FYNNEI. Trimming left V 6 bases short and J 5 bases short, with 8 bases between. As processed by the authors: Amplification with reference gene primers provided the estimates of nucleated cell counts. Clones were read by immunoSEQ multiplex PCR, and TCRdb kept only the in-frame ones, dropping some. The V and J calls and the clone size are those of that table, but D and trimming were determined from the DNA. This table holds 300,000 to 350,000 clones, 88% found once. The data were taken from a study of blood T cell repertoires in COVID-19.

The sample was PBMCs or T cells enriched from blood (not recorded which). The genes are TRBV2 and TRBJ2-1; D is ambiguous. This TCR was recovered from a woman in her twenties or thirties who had been exposed to COVID-19. CDR3 coding DNA: TGTGCCAGCAGGAGTGGGCACAATGAGCAGTTCTTC. It is translated as CASRSGHNEQFF.